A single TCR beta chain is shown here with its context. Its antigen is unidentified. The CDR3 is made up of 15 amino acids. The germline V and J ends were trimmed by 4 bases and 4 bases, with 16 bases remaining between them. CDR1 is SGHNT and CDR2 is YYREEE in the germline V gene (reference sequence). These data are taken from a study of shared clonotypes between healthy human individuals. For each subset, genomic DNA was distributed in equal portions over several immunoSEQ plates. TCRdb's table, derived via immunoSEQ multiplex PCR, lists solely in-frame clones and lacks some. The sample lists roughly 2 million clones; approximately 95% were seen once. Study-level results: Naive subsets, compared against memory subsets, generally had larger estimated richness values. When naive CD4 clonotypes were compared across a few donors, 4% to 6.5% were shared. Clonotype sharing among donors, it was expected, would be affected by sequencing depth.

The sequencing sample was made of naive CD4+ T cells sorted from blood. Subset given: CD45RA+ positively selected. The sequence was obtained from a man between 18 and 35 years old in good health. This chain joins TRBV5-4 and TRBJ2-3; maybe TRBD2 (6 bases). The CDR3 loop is CASSPGLAKADTQYF. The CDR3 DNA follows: TGTGCCAGCAGCCCCGGGCTAGCGAAGGCAGATACGCAGTATTTT.